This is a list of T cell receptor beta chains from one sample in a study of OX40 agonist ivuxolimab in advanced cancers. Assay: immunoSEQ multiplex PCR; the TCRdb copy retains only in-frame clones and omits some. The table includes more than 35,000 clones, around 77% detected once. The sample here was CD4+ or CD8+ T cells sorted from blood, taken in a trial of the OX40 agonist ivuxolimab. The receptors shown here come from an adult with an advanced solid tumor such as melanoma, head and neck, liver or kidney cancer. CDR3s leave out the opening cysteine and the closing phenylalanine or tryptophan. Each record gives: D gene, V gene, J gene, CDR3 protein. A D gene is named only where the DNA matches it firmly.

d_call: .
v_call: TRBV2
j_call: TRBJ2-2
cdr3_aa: ASSEGGYLNTGELF

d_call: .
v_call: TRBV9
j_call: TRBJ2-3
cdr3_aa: ASSVATVGGWSTDTQY

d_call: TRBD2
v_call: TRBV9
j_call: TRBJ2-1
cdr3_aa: ASSILAGGYNEQF

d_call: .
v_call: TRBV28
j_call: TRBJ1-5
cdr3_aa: ASSLGGHSNQPQH

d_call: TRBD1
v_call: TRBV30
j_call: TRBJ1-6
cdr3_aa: AWKQPGQGNSPLH

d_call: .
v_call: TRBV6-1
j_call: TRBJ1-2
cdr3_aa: ASSEGTVRGYGYT

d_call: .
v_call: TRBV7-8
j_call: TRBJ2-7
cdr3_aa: ASSLTDEQY

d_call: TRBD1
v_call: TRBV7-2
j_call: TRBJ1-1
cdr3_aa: ASSLDRGTEAF

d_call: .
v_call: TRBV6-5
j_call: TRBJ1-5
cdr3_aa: ASSYSNGNQPQH

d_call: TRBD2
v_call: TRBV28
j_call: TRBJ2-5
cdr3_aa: ASNQPTLSGEIQY

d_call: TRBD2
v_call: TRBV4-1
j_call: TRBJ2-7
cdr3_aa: ASSQDETSGRFEQY

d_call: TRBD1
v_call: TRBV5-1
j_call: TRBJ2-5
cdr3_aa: ASRLGTASQETQY

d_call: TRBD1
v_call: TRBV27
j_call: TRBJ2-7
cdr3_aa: ASSLGTVAYEQY

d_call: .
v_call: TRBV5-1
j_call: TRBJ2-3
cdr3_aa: ASSLDTGYTDTQY

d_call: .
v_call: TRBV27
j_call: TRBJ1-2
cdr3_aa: ASSPKGGYGYT

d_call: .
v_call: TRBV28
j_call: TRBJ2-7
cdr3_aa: ASSPLISYEQY

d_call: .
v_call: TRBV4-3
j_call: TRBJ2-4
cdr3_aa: ASSQERVRLAKNIQY

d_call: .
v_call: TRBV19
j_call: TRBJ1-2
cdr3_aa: ASSISTLRGEPNYGYT

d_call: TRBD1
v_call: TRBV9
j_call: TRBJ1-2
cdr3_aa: ASSGWDRGPYGYT

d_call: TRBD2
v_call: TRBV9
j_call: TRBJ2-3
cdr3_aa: ASSATSGGSGTQY

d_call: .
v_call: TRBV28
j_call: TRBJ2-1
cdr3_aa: ASSFVVGGNGEQF

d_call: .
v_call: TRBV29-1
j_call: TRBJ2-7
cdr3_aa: SVFLYEQY

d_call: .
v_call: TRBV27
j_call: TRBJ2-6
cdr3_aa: ASSPFSGANVLT

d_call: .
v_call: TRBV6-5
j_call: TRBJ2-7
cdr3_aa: ASGNSPYEQY

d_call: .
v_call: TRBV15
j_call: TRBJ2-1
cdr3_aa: ATSRDQGDNEQF

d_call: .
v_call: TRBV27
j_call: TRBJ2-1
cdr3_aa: ASSLGRPNNEQF

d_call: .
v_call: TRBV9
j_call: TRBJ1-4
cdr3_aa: ASSVDGSLNEKLF

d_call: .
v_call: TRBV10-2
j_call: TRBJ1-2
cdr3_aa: ASSAKGERHGYT

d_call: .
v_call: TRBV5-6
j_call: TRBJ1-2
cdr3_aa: ASSLRGYGYT

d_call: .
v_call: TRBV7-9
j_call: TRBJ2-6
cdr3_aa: ASSLAGRISGANVLT

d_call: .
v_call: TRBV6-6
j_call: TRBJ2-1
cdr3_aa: ASSFGGPNNEQF

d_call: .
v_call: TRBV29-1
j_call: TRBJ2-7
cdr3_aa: SAYRDYEQY

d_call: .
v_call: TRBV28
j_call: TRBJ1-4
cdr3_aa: ASSLGNRVLF

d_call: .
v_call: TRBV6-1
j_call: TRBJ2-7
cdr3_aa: ASSESPDSYEQY

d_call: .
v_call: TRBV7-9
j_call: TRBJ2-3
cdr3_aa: ASSLNRVPDTQY

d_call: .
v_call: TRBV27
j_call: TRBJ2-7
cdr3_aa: ASSSWTDPYEQY

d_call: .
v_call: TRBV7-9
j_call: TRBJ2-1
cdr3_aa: ASSLTSMFYEQF

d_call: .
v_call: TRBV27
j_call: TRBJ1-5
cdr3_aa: ASSSGLNQPQH

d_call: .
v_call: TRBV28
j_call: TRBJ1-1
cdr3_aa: ASSSIPDSDTEAF

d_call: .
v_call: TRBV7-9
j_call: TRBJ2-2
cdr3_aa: ASSPYVGRALTGELF

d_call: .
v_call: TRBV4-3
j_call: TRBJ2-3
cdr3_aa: ASSQEYPGRYTDTQY

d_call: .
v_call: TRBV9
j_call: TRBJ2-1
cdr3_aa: ASSPQGGGLVEQF

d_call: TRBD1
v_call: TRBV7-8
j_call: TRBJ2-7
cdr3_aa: ASSLRGHSYEQY

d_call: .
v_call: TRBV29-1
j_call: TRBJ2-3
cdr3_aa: SVDTPRADTQY

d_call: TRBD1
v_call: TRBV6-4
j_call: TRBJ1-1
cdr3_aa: ASSQAGGMNTEAF

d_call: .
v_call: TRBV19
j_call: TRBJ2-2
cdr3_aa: ASRSWDTGELF

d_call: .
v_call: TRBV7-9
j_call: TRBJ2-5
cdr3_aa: ASSRTVEPETQY

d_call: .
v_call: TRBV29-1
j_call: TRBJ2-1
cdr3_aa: SVEGEGEQF

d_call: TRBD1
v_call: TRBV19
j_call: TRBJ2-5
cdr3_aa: ASSPWDSQETQY

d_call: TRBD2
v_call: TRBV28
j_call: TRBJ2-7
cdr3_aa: ASSFPRSGGSYEQY

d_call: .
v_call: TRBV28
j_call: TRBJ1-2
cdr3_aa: ASSPITSGSHGYT